Following are 18 T cell receptor beta chains from one sample sequenced in a study of CD8+ T cells in alopecia areata (dated by TCRdb to the late 2010s). The library came from the immunoSEQ multiplex PCR assay. RNA was extracted from all samples and reverse transcribed into cDNA, which served as template for TCR sequencing. Not all clones reach the TCRdb copy of this immuneACCESS table, which keeps in-frame sequences only. Checked studies attribute under half of the gap to unresolved V genes and leave the rest unexplained. Here the sample has about 270,000 clones; roughly 60% occur a single time. About 0.88% of the sample is in the top ten clones. The treatment or condition label, read with the paper, signifies: oral pan-JAK inhibitor, 5-10 mg twice daily. The sample here was CD4+ T cells sorted from blood, taken around week 52, from a patient treated with tofacitinib. Every receptor here comes from a human donor with alopecia areata.

The chain employs TRBV13 and TRBJ1-4, with no clear D. CDR3 length: 15 amino acids. Trimming stripped 5 bases from V and 5 bases from J, with 15 bases between. Germline CDR1 PRHDT, CDR2 FYEKMQ (reference sequence). The CDR3 nucleotides read TGTGCCAGCAGCCGAAACCGCCGAGGGAATGAAAAACTGTTTTTT. This codes for CASSRNRRGNEKLFF.

To note about this clone: Other DNA sequences of this sample code for an identical CDR3. The rearrangement uses TRBV29-1 and TRBJ2-1; TRBD2 agrees at 10 bases. Germline CDR1 SQVTM, CDR2 ANQGSEA. V shed 7 bases and J 8 bases; nucleotides not matched to a gene: 5. The CDR3 has 12 residues. CDR3: CSASGGLDEQFF. As DNA, the CDR3 is TGCAGCGCTAGCGGGGGCTTGGATGAGCAGTTCTTC.

The chain is built from TRBV29-1 and TRBJ2-1; 9 bases fit TRBD1. Losses at the gene ends were 6 bases for V and 4 bases for J; bases not matched to a gene: 7. The CDR3 length is 14 residues. Per germline, CDR1 SQVTM and CDR2 ANQGSEA. CDR3 amino acids: CSVGGQGFYNEQFF. In DNA, the CDR3 is TGCAGCGTAGGGGGACAGGGTTTTTACAATGAGCAGTTCTTC.

The CDR3 DNA reads as TGTGCCAGCAGCTTAGGGGGCTCTGGGCTAAGAGGCTACACCTTC. Amino acid sequence: CASSLGGSGLRGYTF. The gene calls are TRBV11-2 and TRBJ1-2, with D perhaps matching TRBD1 (5 bases). From germline, CDR1 is SGHAT and CDR2 FQNNGV. This CDR3 has 15 amino acids. Trimming cost V 1 base and J 8 bases, with 17 bases left between them.

The rearrangement joins TRBV30 to TRBJ2-3; 12 nucleotides agree with TRBD2. The J segment lost 5 bases and the V segment lost 0 bases, leaving 6 bases of the junction unmatched. CDR3 size: 16 residues. CDR1 is GTSNPN and CDR2 is SVGIG in the germline V gene (reference sequence). The CDR3 bases are TGTGCCTGGAGTGTAACTAGCGGGGGGCCGGGAGATACGCAGTATTTT. It yields the protein CAWSVTSGGPGDTQYF.

Only a few counts were recorded for this clone. The chain recombines TRBV4-1 with TRBJ2-7; 10 bases map to TRBD1. From germline, CDR1 is MGHRA and CDR2 YSYEKL. Trimming cost V 2 bases and J 0 bases; bases outside gene matches: 7. The CDR3 is 17 residues long. CDR3 DNA: TGCGCCAGCAGCCAAATAGCCCGGGACAGGGGCTCCTACGAGCAGTACTTC. Its translation is CASSQIARDRGSYEQYF.

In the case of this clone: At the DNA level, this CDR3 is encoded by other sequences in the same sample as well. The chain links TRBV20-1 to TRBJ2-5, with D uncertain. Germline V gene sequence: CDR1 DFQATT, CDR2 SNEGSKA (reference sequence). The length of the CDR3 is 11 residues. V was trimmed by 3 bases and J by 3 bases, leaving 5 bases between them. The CDR3 loop is CSARAEETQYF. CDR3 bases: TGCAGTGCTAGGGCCGAAGAGACCCAGTACTTC.

This clone was recorded a few times. The chain couples TRBV12-5 to TRBJ2-1; D gene uncertain. This CDR3 is built from 13 residues. The V end was cut by 3 bases, the J end by 3 bases, with 6 bases between. Germline V gives CDR1 LGHNT, CDR2 FRNRAP. The CDR3, as DNA: TGTGCTAGTGGTTTCCAGATCTACAATGAGCAGTTCTTC. Encoded protein: CASGFQIYNEQFF.

The rearrangement uses TRBV25-1 and TRBJ2-1, with 8 bases lining up with TRBD1. Unmatched junction bases numbered 5, after V lost 6 bases and J lost 4 bases. This CDR3 has 14 amino acids. Germline CDR1 MGHDK, CDR2 SYGVNS. The CDR3 sequence: CASRTGAGYNEQFF. The DNA for the CDR3 is TGTGCCAGCAGGACAGGGGCTGGTTACAATGAGCAGTTCTTC.

This chain uses TRBV2 with TRBJ2-3, with TRBD2 identical over 10 bases. J lost 2 bases, V lost 6 bases, and 8 bases had no gene match. The CDR3 runs 16 residues. Germline V gives CDR1 SNHLY, CDR2 FYNNEI. The DNA of the CDR3 is TGTGCCAGCAGGAAGCTAGCGGGGGCCGCCACAGATACGCAGTATTTT. Translating gives CASRKLAGAATDTQYF.

The V call is TRBV5-1, the J call TRBJ2-5, with TRBD1 identical over 7 bases. CDR3 length: 15 residues. The germline CDR1 and CDR2 sequences are SGHRS and YFSETQ. V trimming: 4 bases; J trimming: 1 base; junction bases outside the gene matches: 7. The CDR3 sequence is CASSSITGAQETQYF. The CDR3 nucleotides read TGCGCCAGCAGCAGTATAACAGGGGCCCAAGAGACCCAGTACTTC.

The rearrangement joins TRBV29-1 to TRBJ2-1, with TRBD1 identical over 7 bases. Germline V CDR1 and CDR2: SQVTM, ANQGSEA. The CDR3 consists of 14 residues. J was trimmed by 4 bases and V by 8 bases; bases with no gene match: 11. This CDR3 is CSTTWTGIYNEQFF. Here the CDR3 DNA reads TGCAGCACTACCTGGACAGGAATATACAATGAGCAGTTCTTC.

This clone has only a few counts. This chain uses TRBV30 with TRBJ2-1; TRBD1 aligns across 9 bases. CDR3 size: 16 residues. Trimming removed 4 bases from V and 3 bases from J; junction bases left unmatched: 10. CDR1 and CDR2 (germline): GTSNPN, SVGIG (reference sequence). CDR3 sequence: CAWTDRGKSIYNEQFF. The CDR3 nucleotides read TGTGCCTGGACGGACAGGGGAAAGTCTATCTACAATGAGCAGTTCTTC.

The rearrangement joins TRBV29-1 to TRBJ2-7; tentative D call: TRBD1 (6 bases). Between the trimmed V and J ends, which lost 3 bases and 5 bases, there was a span of 17 bases. The CDR3 is 14 amino acids. Germline CDR1 SQVTM, CDR2 ANQGSEA. CDR3 residues: CSVDLGTRGDEQYF. The DNA of the CDR3 is TGCAGCGTTGATTTAGGGACCAGGGGTGACGAGCAGTACTTC.

The J gene is TRBJ1-2, the V gene TRBV10-3; no firm D call. The V end lost 11 bases, the J end lost 7 bases, and 8 bases lay between the germline ends. The CDR3 has 9 amino acids. Germline assignment: CDR1 ENHRY and CDR2 SYGVKD. The CDR3 region is CAVGRGYTF. CDR3 coding DNA: TGTGCCGTTGGACGTGGCTACACCTTC.

The rearrangement joins TRBV10-3 to TRBJ2-7, with TRBD1 matching over 7 bases. Germline V gene sequence: CDR1 ENHRY, CDR2 SYGVKD. V dropped 7 bases and J dropped 5; count of bases not matched to a gene: 14. This CDR3 region has 15 residues. CDR3 in DNA: TGTGCCATCAACCCCATCGGACAGGCTATCCACGAGCAGTACTTC. This codes for CAINPIGQAIHEQYF.

CDR3 region: CASPVESHTEAFF. The CDR3 coding sequence is TGTGCCAGCCCCGTAGAGTCCCACACTGAAGCTTTCTTT. This rearrangement joins TRBV2 to TRBJ1-1; D remains unclear. This CDR3 is 13 amino acids long. Per germline, CDR1 SNHLY and CDR2 FYNNEI. V lost 8 bases and J 3 bases, leaving 13 bases between the germline ends.

The rearrangement uses TRBV5-1 and TRBJ2-3; 7 bases match TRBD1. Germline assignment: CDR1 SGHRS and CDR2 YFSETQ. CDR3 length: 16 amino acids. The V and J ends lost 0 bases and 2 bases, in that order; junction bases with no gene match: 6. Here the CDR3 DNA reads TGCGCCAGCAGCTTGGAGGGGGCATCGGTCACAGATACGCAGTATTTT. Translating it yields CASSLEGASVTDTQYF.